This is a list of T cell receptor beta chains from one sample in a study of T-cell memory formation after mild COVID-19. Each CDR3 protein is one row after TCRdb ran MiXCR on the 5' RACE reads. The table lists hundreds of thousands of distinct CDR3 sequences, over 25% of them singletons, with around an eighth in the top ten. Sequences were obtained from PBMCs or a T cell subset sorted from them (not recorded which). The receptors come from an adult woman who had mild COVID-19 (a few samples of this study predate the infection). Cell type and time point are not known. Each CDR3 is given with its conserved first and last residue. Each record gives: D gene, V gene, J gene, clone size, CDR3 DNA, CDR3 protein. D genes are given only for firm matches. Only part of the rows carry a size: once, few, many, or a class if the clone is expanded.

D: TRBD1
V: TRBV7-8
J: TRBJ1-6
size: -
DNA: TGTGCCAGCACCCCGTACAGCAGGGGACAGCATTCACCCCTCCACTTT
CDR3: CASTPYSRGQHSPLHF

D: -
V: TRBV9
J: TRBJ1-6
size: -
DNA: TGTGCCAGTTCTGGACAGCCATCTTATAATTCACCCCTCCACTTT
CDR3: CASSGQPSYNSPLHF

D: TRBD2
V: TRBV7-9
J: TRBJ2-1
size: few
DNA: TGTGCCAGCAGCTTAGGACTGCGGGAGCTCTACAATGAGCAGTTCTTC
CDR3: CASSLGLRELYNEQFF

D: -
V: TRBV12-3/TRBV12-4
J: TRBJ2-7
size: many
DNA: TGTGCTTCAGCTCGGATTTTGTCGTACCCCAACGAGCAGTACTTC
CDR3: CASARILSYPNEQYF

D: -
V: TRBV5-6
J: TRBJ2-6
size: -
DNA: TGTGCCAGCAGCTCCCACTCTGGGGCCAACGTCCTGACTTTC
CDR3: CASSSHSGANVLTF

D: TRBD1
V: TRBV6-6
J: TRBJ2-7
size: few
DNA: TGTGCCAGCAGCACGACAGGGTGGGACGAGCAGTACTTC
CDR3: CASSTTGWDEQYF

D: TRBD1
V: TRBV9
J: TRBJ1-1
size: few
DNA: TGTGCCAGCAGCGCCGGGACAGGGTCAACTGAAGCTTTCTTT
CDR3: CASSAGTGSTEAFF

D: -
V: TRBV20-1
J: TRBJ1-1
size: many
DNA: TGCAGTGCCCCCACCCAGGACAGACTCAAAGCTTTCTTT
CDR3: CSAPTQDRLKAFF

D: TRBD2
V: TRBV7-2
J: TRBJ2-3
size: -
DNA: TGTGCCAGCAGCTTAGCGTACCTAGCGGGAGGGCCCGCGGATGCGCAGTATTTT
CDR3: CASSLAYLAGGPADAQYF

D: -
V: TRBV9
J: TRBJ2-5
size: -
DNA: TGTGCCAGCAGCCCGCGAATCGAGACCCAGTACTTC
CDR3: CASSPRIETQYF

D: TRBD2
V: TRBV7-9
J: TRBJ2-2
size: few
DNA: TGTGCCAGCAGCACCCTTAGCGGGAGATGGACCGGGGAGCTGTTTTTT
CDR3: CASSTLSGRWTGELFF

D: TRBD2
V: TRBV20-1
J: TRBJ2-1
size: -
DNA: TGCAGTGCAAAAGGGAGGGGGCAGTTCTTC
CDR3: CSAKGRGQFF

D: TRBD1
V: TRBV7-3
J: TRBJ1-6
size: -
DNA: TGTGCCAGCAGCTCGACAGGGGAAAGAGCACCCCTCCACTTT
CDR3: CASSSTGERAPLHF

D: -
V: TRBV15
J: TRBJ1-3
size: -
DNA: TGTGCCACCAGCAGACGCCTAAGCCGGGACAACTCTGGAAACACCATATATTTT
CDR3: CATSRRLSRDNSGNTIYF

D: -
V: TRBV10-3
J: TRBJ2-7
size: few
DNA: TGTGCCATCAGTGTGTTGGGAGAGCAGTACTTC
CDR3: CAISVLGEQYF

D: -
V: TRBV4-3
J: TRBJ1-3
size: -
DNA: TGCGCCAGCAGCCCCAGCTTAACCTCTGGAAACACCATATATTTT
CDR3: CASSPSLTSGNTIYF

D: -
V: TRBV15
J: TRBJ2-7
size: many
DNA: TGTGCCACCTCCGGACACAGAATCTACGAGCAGTACTTC
CDR3: CATSGHRIYEQYF